Listed here is a single T cell receptor (beta chain). Its antigen is still unknown. All donors qualified as healthy HIV-negative adults and had experienced no recent acute infections or vaccinations. The data originate from a study of shared clonotypes between healthy human individuals. General study results and limits: Unshared clonotypes carried lower generation probabilities than those common to all four donors.

Germline loops: CDR1 SGHAT, CDR2 FQNNGV. Trimming left V 7 bases short and J 4 bases short, with 5 bases between. CDR3 length: 11 residues. The assay was carried out at the deep level. TCRdb's table, derived via immunoSEQ multiplex PCR, lists solely in-frame clones and lacks some. The table shows 2 million to 2.5 million clones, with about nine tenths occurring only once. The sequenced sample consisted of naive CD4+ T cells from PBMCs. As to subset: CD45RA+ positively selected. The rearrangement links TRBV11-2 to TRBJ2-1, with D possibly TRBD1 on 5 matching bases. This TCR was recovered from a man aged 18 to 30 in good health. Some clones in this sample may be carry-over from other donors' samples. CDR3 protein: CASKGYNEQFF. In DNA form, the CDR3 reads TGTGCCAGCAAGGGGTACAATGAGCAGTTCTTC.